Listed below are T cell receptor beta chains from one sample, sequenced in a study of molecular identifiers for immune sequencing clone quantification. MiXCR, run by TCRdb on the PCR reads, gives a single entry per CDR3 protein. The sample yields around 470,000 distinct CDR3 sequences, approximately 25% seen once. Sequencing was done on a sample of naive CD8+ T cells from blood, with Jurkat cell RNA spiked in. All receptors come from a human donor in good health. Some libraries in this study had Jurkat cell RNA spiked in. Each CDR3 is given with its conserved first and last residue. The order of the fields is J gene, V gene, clone size, D gene, CDR3 DNA, CDR3 protein. The D gene is left open where the match is weak. Where a row states a size, it is once, few, many or the class of an expanded clone; other rows omit it.

J gene: TRBJ1-4
V gene: TRBV6-6
clone size: few
D gene: TRBD1
CDR3 DNA: TGTGCCAGCAGTTATAACCGACAGGGAGCATTCATAGAAAAACTGTTTTTT
CDR3 protein: CASSYNRQGAFIEKLFF

J gene: TRBJ1-3
V gene: TRBV12-3/TRBV12-4
clone size: once
D gene: .
CDR3 DNA: TGTGCCAGCAGTTTCCAGGGAGGAGGAAACACCATATATTTT
CDR3 protein: CASSFQGGGNTIYF

J gene: TRBJ2-6
V gene: TRBV13
clone size: .
D gene: .
CDR3 DNA: TGTGCCAGCAGCTTAGTTTCTGGGGCCCCCGTCCTGCCTTTC
CDR3 protein: CASSLVSGAPVLPF

J gene: TRBJ1-5
V gene: TRBV19
clone size: many
D gene: .
CDR3 DNA: TGTGCCAGTAGTATTATGACGGCAGGCCTCAATCAGCCCCAGCATTTT
CDR3 protein: CASSIMTAGLNQPQHF

J gene: TRBJ1-1
V gene: TRBV12-3/TRBV12-4
clone size: many
D gene: .
CDR3 DNA: TGTGCCAGCAGTCCACCGGGAGGGGGGGTCACTGAAGCTTTCTTT
CDR3 protein: CASSPPGGGVTEAFF

J gene: TRBJ1-1
V gene: TRBV19
clone size: .
D gene: .
CDR3 DNA: TGTGCCAGTAGTATAGCCGGTACGACGAACACTGAAGCTTTCTTT
CDR3 protein: CASSIAGTTNTEAFF

J gene: TRBJ2-5
V gene: TRBV20-1
clone size: .
D gene: .
CDR3 DNA: TGCAGTGCTGCCGGGATGGGGGCGGAGACCCAGTACTTC
CDR3 protein: CSAAGMGAETQYF

J gene: TRBJ2-7
V gene: TRBV4-3
clone size: .
D gene: .
CDR3 DNA: TGCGCCAGCAGCCAAGATGACGGGAATTACGAGCAGTACTTC
CDR3 protein: CASSQDDGNYEQYF

J gene: TRBJ2-7
V gene: TRBV27
clone size: .
D gene: .
CDR3 DNA: TGTGCCAGCAGTTTACGGTTTAGCTCTTTCTACGAGCAGTACTTC
CDR3 protein: CASSLRFSSFYEQYF

J gene: TRBJ1-1
V gene: TRBV12-3/TRBV12-4
clone size: few
D gene: .
CDR3 DNA: TGTGCCAGCCTACGGGGGGCCGACACTGAAGCTTTCTTT
CDR3 protein: CASLRGADTEAFF

J gene: TRBJ1-1
V gene: TRBV5-1
clone size: .
D gene: .
CDR3 DNA: TGCGCCAGCAGCTTGGATGGCAGCTGGAGAGCTTTCTTT
CDR3 protein: CASSLDGSWRAFF

J gene: TRBJ2-1
V gene: TRBV3-1
clone size: many
D gene: TRBD1
CDR3 DNA: TGTGCCAGCAACGACAGGGGGAATGAGCAGTTCTTC
CDR3 protein: CASNDRGNEQFF

J gene: TRBJ1-1
V gene: TRBV6-6
clone size: few
D gene: .
CDR3 DNA: TGTGCCAGCAGTTACCTTGCGAGGGGGGGCCCTGAAGCTTTCTTT
CDR3 protein: CASSYLARGGPEAFF

J gene: TRBJ1-5
V gene: TRBV6-5
clone size: .
D gene: .
CDR3 DNA: TGTGCCAGCAGCAAATTGCGTCGGGGTTTGGGCAATCAGCCCCAGCATTTT
CDR3 protein: CASSKLRRGLGNQPQHF

J gene: TRBJ2-5
V gene: TRBV11-1
clone size: .
D gene: .
CDR3 DNA: TGTGCCAGCAGCTTAGCCACCCACCTCGGCCAGAAGTACTTC
CDR3 protein: CASSLATHLGQKYF

J gene: TRBJ1-5
V gene: TRBV7-8
clone size: .
D gene: .
CDR3 DNA: TGTGCCAGCAGTTTTGCAGCGTGGGGGCAGCCCCAGCATTTT
CDR3 protein: CASSFAAWGQPQHF

J gene: TRBJ2-6
V gene: TRBV6-2/TRBV6-3
clone size: few
D gene: .
CDR3 DNA: TGTGCCAGCAGTTACTCAGGGGTAGGGGCCAACGTCCTGACTTTC
CDR3 protein: CASSYSGVGANVLTF

J gene: TRBJ2-1
V gene: TRBV7-9
clone size: few
D gene: .
CDR3 DNA: TGTGCCAGCAGCTCAACTGTGTGGAATGAGCAGTTCTTC
CDR3 protein: CASSSTVWNEQFF

J gene: TRBJ2-7
V gene: TRBV10-3
clone size: many
D gene: .
CDR3 DNA: TGTGCCATCAGTGATCCCGTTTCAGGGTACGAGCAGTACTTC
CDR3 protein: CAISDPVSGYEQYF

J gene: TRBJ2-1
V gene: TRBV18
clone size: .
D gene: .
CDR3 DNA: TGTGCCAGCTCAAAACCTGGCTATGAGCAGTTCTTC
CDR3 protein: CASSKPGYEQFF

J gene: TRBJ2-3
V gene: TRBV11-2
clone size: many
D gene: .
CDR3 DNA: TGTGCCAGCAGCTTAGAGGGCACCCCCACAGATACGCAGTATTTT
CDR3 protein: CASSLEGTPTDTQYF

J gene: TRBJ2-6
V gene: TRBV19
clone size: few
D gene: TRBD1
CDR3 DNA: TGTGCCAGTAGGCGGACAGGGGACATATCTGGGGCCAACGTCCTGACTTTC
CDR3 protein: CASRRTGDISGANVLTF

J gene: TRBJ2-1
V gene: TRBV5-3
clone size: many
D gene: TRBD2
CDR3 DNA: TGTGCCAGCAGCCCCGGGACTAGCGCCTACAATGAGCAGTTCTTC
CDR3 protein: CASSPGTSAYNEQFF

J gene: TRBJ1-4
V gene: TRBV29-1
clone size: few
D gene: TRBD1
CDR3 DNA: TGCAGCGCTCAGACAGGGGGCACTAATGAAAAACTGCTTTTT
CDR3 protein: CSAQTGGTNEKLLF

J gene: TRBJ2-6
V gene: TRBV27
clone size: many
D gene: .
CDR3 DNA: TGTGCCAGCAGTTGGACGGGTCCCTCTGGGGCCAACGTCCTGACTTTC
CDR3 protein: CASSWTGPSGANVLTF

J gene: TRBJ1-2
V gene: TRBV4-1
clone size: many
D gene: TRBD1
CDR3 DNA: TGCGCCAGCAGCCAAGAAAGTCAGGGGGCGAATGGCTACACCTTC
CDR3 protein: CASSQESQGANGYTF

J gene: TRBJ1-2
V gene: TRBV4-1
clone size: .
D gene: .
CDR3 DNA: TGCGCCAGCAGCCATCCCGAGGGGCCACTTGACTACACCTTC
CDR3 protein: CASSHPEGPLDYTF

J gene: TRBJ2-7
V gene: TRBV28
clone size: .
D gene: TRBD2
CDR3 DNA: TGTGCCAGCAGGGATCCGGGACTAGCGGGAGAAGAGCAGTACTTC
CDR3 protein: CASRDPGLAGEEQYF

J gene: TRBJ2-7
V gene: TRBV4-1
clone size: .
D gene: TRBD2
CDR3 DNA: TGCGCCAGCAGCCAAGAAGAGCGGGGGGCGCTCGAGCAGTACTTC
CDR3 protein: CASSQEERGALEQYF

J gene: TRBJ1-2
V gene: TRBV12-3/TRBV12-4
clone size: .
D gene: .
CDR3 DNA: TGTGCCAGCAGTTTCGGAGGGGTGGGATTCTATGGCTACACCTTC
CDR3 protein: CASSFGGVGFYGYTF

J gene: TRBJ1-1
V gene: TRBV4-3
clone size: few
D gene: TRBD1
CDR3 DNA: TGCGCCAGCAGCCCGGCCCGGGACAGGTCTCTGAACACTGAAGCTTTCTTT
CDR3 protein: CASSPARDRSLNTEAFF

J gene: TRBJ2-7
V gene: TRBV3-1
clone size: .
D gene: .
CDR3 DNA: TGTGCCAGCAGCCATACAGGGTACGAGCAGTACTTC
CDR3 protein: CASSHTGYEQYF

J gene: TRBJ2-5
V gene: TRBV27
clone size: many
D gene: .
CDR3 DNA: TGTGCCAGCGGACCCGCCGAGACCCAGTACTTC
CDR3 protein: CASGPAETQYF

J gene: TRBJ2-2
V gene: TRBV4-3
clone size: many
D gene: .
CDR3 DNA: TGCGCCAGCAGCCATTTAGCGAACACCGGGGAGCTGTTTTTT
CDR3 protein: CASSHLANTGELFF

J gene: TRBJ2-2
V gene: TRBV7-9
clone size: many
D gene: .
CDR3 DNA: TGTGCCAGCAGCTTACCTACGAACACCGGGGAGCTGTTTTTT
CDR3 protein: CASSLPTNTGELFF

J gene: TRBJ2-7
V gene: TRBV4-1
clone size: few
D gene: TRBD1
CDR3 DNA: TGCGCCAGCAGTCGGAAGGGGGGGACAGGGTATAACGAGCAGTACTTC
CDR3 protein: CASSRKGGTGYNEQYF

J gene: TRBJ1-6
V gene: TRBV6-1
clone size: .
D gene: TRBD1
CDR3 DNA: TGTGCCAGCAGTGGACAGGGTTATTCACCCCTCCACTTT
CDR3 protein: CASSGQGYSPLHF

J gene: TRBJ1-1
V gene: TRBV5-6
clone size: .
D gene: .
CDR3 DNA: TGTGCCAGCAGCTTCGGGACTCCTGAAGCTTCCTTT
CDR3 protein: CASSFGTPEASF

J gene: TRBJ1-5
V gene: TRBV27
clone size: few
D gene: .
CDR3 DNA: TGTGCCAGCAGTTTGGGGCAGTACAATCAGCCCCAGCATTTT
CDR3 protein: CASSLGQYNQPQHF

J gene: TRBJ1-2
V gene: TRBV6-5
clone size: .
D gene: .
CDR3 DNA: TGTGCCAGCAGTCCTTACAGCCAAGGATATGATGGCTACACCTTC
CDR3 protein: CASSPYSQGYDGYTF